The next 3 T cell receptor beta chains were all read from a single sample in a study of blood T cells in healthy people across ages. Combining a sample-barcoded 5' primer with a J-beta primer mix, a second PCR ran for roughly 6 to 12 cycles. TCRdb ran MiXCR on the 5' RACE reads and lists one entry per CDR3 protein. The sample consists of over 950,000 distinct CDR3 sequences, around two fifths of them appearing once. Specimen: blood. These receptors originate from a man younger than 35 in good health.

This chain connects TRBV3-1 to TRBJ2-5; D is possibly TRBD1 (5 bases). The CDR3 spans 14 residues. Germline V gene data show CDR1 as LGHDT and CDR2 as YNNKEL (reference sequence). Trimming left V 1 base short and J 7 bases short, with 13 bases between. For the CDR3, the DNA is TGTGCCAGCAGCCAAGTCGGACACCGAGGGACCCAGTACTTC. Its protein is CASSQVGHRGTQYF.

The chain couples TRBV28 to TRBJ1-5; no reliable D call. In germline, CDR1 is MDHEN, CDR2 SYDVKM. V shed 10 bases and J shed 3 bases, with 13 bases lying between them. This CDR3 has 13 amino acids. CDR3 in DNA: TGTGCCACCGGACGGGAAAACAATCAGCCCCAGCATTTT. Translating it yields CATGRENNQPQHF.

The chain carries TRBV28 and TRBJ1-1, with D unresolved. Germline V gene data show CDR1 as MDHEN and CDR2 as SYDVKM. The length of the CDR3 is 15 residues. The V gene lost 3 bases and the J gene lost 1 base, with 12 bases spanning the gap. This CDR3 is CASSLTGHENTEAFF. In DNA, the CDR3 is TGTGCCAGCAGTTTGACGGGCCATGAGAACACTGAAGCTTTCTTT.